The present entry profiles one T cell receptor (beta chain) with its context. Its antigen is not known. V lost 6 bases and J lost 6; bases outside the gene matches: 6. The CDR3 has 14 residues. Germline-derived CDR1 and CDR2 are MDHEN and SYDVKM. The source of the sample is a study of response to subunit inactivated influenza vaccine. General observations from the study: Authors suggested each seasonal influenza vaccination recruits few new T cells.

MiXCR, run by TCRdb on the RT-PCR reads, gives a single entry per CDR3 protein. The repertoire holds about 170,000 distinct CDR3 sequences, with roughly 12% as singletons. The same sample was also used in a study of T cells expressing NK-cell markers. That source reports: Template switching by 5'RACE with UMIs generated the TCR beta cDNA. CD3+CD56+NKG2C+, CD3+CD56+NKG2C- and CD3+CD56-NKG2C+ T cells, once sorted, supplied the TCR beta repertoires. The dominant NKG2C+ clonotypes represented about 1.0-7.0% of CD8+ T cells in 6 or 7 donors.

The V call is TRBV28, the J call TRBJ1-2; 11 bases fit TRBD1. This material consisted of CD8+ T cells sorted from PBMCs, taken 11 to 12 days after vaccination. The receptor's source is a man over 45 who received an inactivated influenza vaccine. For the CDR3, the DNA is TGTGCCAGCAGAATCCGGACAGGGGGCGATGGCTACACCTTC. Protein product: CASRIRTGGDGYTF.